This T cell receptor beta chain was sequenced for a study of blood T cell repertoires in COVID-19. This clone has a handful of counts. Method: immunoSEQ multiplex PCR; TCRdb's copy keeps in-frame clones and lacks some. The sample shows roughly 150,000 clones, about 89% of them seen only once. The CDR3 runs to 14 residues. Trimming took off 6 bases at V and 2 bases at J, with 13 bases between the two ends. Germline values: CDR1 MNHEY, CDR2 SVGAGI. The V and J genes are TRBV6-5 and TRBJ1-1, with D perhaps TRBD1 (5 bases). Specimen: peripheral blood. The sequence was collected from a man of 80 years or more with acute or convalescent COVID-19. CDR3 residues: CASRKPTVNTEAFF. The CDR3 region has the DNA TGTGCCAGCAGGAAACCGACAGTAAACACTGAAGCTTTCTTT.